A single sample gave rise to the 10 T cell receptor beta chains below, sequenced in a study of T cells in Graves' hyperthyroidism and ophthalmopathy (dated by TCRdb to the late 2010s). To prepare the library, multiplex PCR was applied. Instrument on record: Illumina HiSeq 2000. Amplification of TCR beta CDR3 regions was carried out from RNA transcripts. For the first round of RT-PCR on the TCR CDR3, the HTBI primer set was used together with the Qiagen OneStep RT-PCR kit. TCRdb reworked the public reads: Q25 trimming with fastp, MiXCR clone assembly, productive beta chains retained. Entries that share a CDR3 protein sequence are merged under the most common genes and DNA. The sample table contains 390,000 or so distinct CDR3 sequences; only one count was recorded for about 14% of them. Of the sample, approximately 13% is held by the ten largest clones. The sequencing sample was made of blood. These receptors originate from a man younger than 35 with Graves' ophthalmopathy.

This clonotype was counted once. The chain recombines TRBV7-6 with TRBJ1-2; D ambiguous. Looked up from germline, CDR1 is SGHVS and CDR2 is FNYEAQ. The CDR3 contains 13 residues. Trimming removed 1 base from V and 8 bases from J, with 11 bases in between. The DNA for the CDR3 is TGTGCCAGCAGCTTAGAAGGGTTGTGGGGCTACACCTTC. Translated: CASSLEGLWGYTF.

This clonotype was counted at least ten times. CDR3 sequence reads: CASSEETGGYNEQFF. The CDR3 DNA is TGTGCCAGCAGTGAAGAGACGGGGGGATACAATGAGCAGTTCTTC. The J gene is TRBJ2-1, the V gene TRBV2, with 7 bases lining up with TRBD2. The junction had 4 bases not matched to a gene; V was cut back by 1 base and J by 4 bases. The germline CDR1 and CDR2 sequences are SNHLY and FYNNEI. The CDR3 has 15 residues.

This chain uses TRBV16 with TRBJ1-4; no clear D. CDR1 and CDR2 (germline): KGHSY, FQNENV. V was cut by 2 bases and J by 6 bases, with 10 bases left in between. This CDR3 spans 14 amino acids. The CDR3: CASSQQSLHEKLFF. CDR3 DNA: TGTGCCAGCAGCCAACAAAGTCTGCATGAAAAACTGTTTTTT.

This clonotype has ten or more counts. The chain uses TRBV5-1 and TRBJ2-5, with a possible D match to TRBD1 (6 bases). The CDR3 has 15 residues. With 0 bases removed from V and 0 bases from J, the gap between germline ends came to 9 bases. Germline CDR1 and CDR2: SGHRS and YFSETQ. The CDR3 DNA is TGCGCCAGCAGCTTGGTAGGGACAAACCAAGAGACCCAGTACTTC. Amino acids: CASSLVGTNQETQYF. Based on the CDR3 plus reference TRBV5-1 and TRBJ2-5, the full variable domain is KAGVTQTPRYLIKTRGQQVTLSCSPISGHRSVSWYQQTPGQGLQFLFEYFSETQRNKGNFPGRFSGRQFSNSRSEMNVSTLELGDSALYLCASSLVGTNQETQYFGPGTRLLVL.

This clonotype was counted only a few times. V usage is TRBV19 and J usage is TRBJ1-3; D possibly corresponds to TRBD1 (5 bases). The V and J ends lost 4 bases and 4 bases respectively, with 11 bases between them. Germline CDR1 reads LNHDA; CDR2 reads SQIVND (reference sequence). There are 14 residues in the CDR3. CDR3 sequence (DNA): TGTGCCAGTAGTAGGTGGGGGGACGGAAACACCATATATTTT. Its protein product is CASSRWGDGNTIYF.

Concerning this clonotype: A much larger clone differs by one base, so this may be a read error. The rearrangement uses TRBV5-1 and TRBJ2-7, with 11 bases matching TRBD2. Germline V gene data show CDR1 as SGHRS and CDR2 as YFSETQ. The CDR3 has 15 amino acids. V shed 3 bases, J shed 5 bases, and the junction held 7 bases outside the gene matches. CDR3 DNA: TGCGCCAGCAGCTCCCCACTAGCGGGAGTCCACGAGCAGTACTTC. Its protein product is CASSSPLAGVHEQYF.

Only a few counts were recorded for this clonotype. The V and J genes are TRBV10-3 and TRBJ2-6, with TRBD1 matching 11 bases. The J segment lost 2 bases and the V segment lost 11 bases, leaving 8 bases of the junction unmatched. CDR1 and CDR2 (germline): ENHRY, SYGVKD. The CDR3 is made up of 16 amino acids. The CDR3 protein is CAAGGQGVAGANVLTF. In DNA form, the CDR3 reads TGTGCCGCAGGGGGACAGGGGGTCGCTGGGGCCAACGTCCTGACTTTC.

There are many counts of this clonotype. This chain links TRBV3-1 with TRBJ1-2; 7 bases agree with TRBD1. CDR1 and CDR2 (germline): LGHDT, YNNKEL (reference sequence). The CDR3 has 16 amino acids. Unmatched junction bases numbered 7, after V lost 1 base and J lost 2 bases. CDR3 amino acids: CASSQALGTENYGYTF. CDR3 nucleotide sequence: TGTGCCAGCAGCCAAGCCCTCGGGACAGAGAACTATGGCTACACCTTC.

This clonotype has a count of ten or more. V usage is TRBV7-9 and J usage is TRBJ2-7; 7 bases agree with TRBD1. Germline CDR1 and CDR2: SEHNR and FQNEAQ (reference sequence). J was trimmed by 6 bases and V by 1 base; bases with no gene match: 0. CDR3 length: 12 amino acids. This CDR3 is CASSLGDSEQYF. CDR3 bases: TGTGCCAGCAGCTTAGGGGACAGCGAGCAGTACTTC.

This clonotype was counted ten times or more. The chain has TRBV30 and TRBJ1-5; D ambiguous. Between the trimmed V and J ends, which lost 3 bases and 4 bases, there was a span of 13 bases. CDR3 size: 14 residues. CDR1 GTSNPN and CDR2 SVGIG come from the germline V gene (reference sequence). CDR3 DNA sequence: TGTGCCTGGAGCGGACCACGCAATAATCAGCCCCAGCATTTT. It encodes CAWSGPRNNQPQHF. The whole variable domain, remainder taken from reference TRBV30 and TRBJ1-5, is SQTIHQWPATLVQPVGSPLSLECTVEGTSNPNLYWYRQAAGRGLQLLFYSVGIGQISSEVPQNLSASRPQDRQFILSSKKLLLSDSGFYLCAWSGPRNNQPQHFGDGTRLSIL.